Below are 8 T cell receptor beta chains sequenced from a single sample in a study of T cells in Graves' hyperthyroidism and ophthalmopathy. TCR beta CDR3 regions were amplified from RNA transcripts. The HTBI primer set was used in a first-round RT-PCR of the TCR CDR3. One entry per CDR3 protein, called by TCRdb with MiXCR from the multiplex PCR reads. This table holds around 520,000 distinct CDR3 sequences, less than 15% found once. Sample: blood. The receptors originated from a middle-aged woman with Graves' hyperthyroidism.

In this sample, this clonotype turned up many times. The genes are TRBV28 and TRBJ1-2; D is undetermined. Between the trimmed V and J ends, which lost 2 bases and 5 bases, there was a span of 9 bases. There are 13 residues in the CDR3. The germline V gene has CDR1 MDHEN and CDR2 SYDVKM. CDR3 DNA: TGTGCCAGCAGTTTAAGGGTGAAGTATGGCTACACCTTC. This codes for CASSLRVKYGYTF.

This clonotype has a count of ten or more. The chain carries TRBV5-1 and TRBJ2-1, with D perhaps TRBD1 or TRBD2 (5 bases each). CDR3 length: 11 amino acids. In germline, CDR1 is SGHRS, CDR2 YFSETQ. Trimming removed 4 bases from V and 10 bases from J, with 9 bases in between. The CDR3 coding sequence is TGCGCCAGCAGCCAGGGACCGGAGCAGTTCTTC. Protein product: CASSQGPEQFF.

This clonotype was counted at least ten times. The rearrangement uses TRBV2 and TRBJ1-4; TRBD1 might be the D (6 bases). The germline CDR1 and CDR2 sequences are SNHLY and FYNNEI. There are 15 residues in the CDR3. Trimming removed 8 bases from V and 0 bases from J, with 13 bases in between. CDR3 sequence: CASSRGGATNEKLFF. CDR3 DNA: TGTGCCAGCTCCAGGGGTGGGGCAACTAATGAAAAACTGTTTTTT.

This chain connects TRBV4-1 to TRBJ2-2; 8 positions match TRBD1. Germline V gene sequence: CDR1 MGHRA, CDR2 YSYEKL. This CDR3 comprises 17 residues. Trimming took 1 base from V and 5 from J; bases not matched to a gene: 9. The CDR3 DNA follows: TGCGCCAGCAGCCAAGCGATTGACAGGGGAGATACCGGGGAGCTGTTTTTT. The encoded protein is CASSQAIDRGDTGELFF.

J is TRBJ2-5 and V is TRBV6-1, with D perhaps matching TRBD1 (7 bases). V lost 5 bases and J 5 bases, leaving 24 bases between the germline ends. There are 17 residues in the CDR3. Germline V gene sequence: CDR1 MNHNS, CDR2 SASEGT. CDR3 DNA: TGTGCCAGCAGTTATGGACCGCCTGGAGGGGGCCTTGAGACCCAGTACTTC. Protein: CASSYGPPGGGLETQYF.

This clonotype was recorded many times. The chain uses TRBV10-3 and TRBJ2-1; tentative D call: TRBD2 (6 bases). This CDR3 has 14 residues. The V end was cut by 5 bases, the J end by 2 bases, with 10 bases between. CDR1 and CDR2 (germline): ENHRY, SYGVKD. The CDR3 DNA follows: TGTGCCATCAGTAGCGGAGGGACCTACAATGAGCAGTTCTTC. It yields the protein CAISSGGTYNEQFF.

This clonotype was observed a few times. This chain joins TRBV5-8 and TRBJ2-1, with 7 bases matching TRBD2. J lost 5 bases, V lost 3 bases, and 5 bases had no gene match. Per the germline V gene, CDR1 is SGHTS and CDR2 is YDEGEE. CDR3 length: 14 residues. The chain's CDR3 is CASSSTGGNNEQFF. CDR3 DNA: TGTGCCAGCAGCTCGACCGGGGGGAACAATGAGCAGTTCTTC.

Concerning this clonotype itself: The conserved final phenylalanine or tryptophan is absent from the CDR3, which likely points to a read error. Here the CDR3 reads CASNPGTGFPNTEAFS. Written as DNA, the CDR3 is TGTGCCAGCAACCCAGGGACAGGGTTTCCGAACACTGAAGCTTTCTCT. The chain joins TRBV27 to TRBJ1-1; 9 positions match TRBD1. The germline V gene encodes CDR1 MNHEY and CDR2 SMNVEV (reference sequence). V lost 7 bases and J lost 1; bases outside the gene matches: 10. The CDR3 consists of 16 residues.